These T cell receptor beta chains were read from a single sample in a study of molecular identifiers for immune sequencing clone quantification. MiXCR, applied by TCRdb to the PCR reads, yields one record per CDR3 protein. This repertoire shows about 510,000 distinct CDR3 sequences, 20% to 25% found once; its top ten account for more than 0.8%. The sequenced material came from naive CD8+ T cells from blood, with Jurkat cell RNA spiked in. These receptors were collected from a human donor in good health. Some libraries in this study had Jurkat cell RNA spiked in. CDR3s include the opening cysteine and the closing phenylalanine or tryptophan. The order of the fields is D gene, clone size, J gene, CDR3 length, V gene, CDR3 DNA, CDR3 protein. D genes are given only for firm matches. Only some rows state a clone size, as once, few, many or a class for expanded clones.

D gene: NA
clone size: many
J gene: TRBJ2-7
CDR3 length: 14
V gene: TRBV5-5
CDR3 DNA: TGTGCCAGCAGCTTGGACATGGGGTCCTACGAGCAGTACTTC
CDR3 protein: CASSLDMGSYEQYF

D gene: TRBD1
clone size: NA
J gene: TRBJ1-6
CDR3 length: 15
V gene: TRBV6-5
CDR3 DNA: TGTGCCAGCACCCAACGACAGGGTCTAAATTCACCCCTCCACTTT
CDR3 protein: CASTQRQGLNSPLHF

D gene: TRBD2
clone size: many
J gene: TRBJ2-2
CDR3 length: 15
V gene: TRBV3-1
CDR3 DNA: TGTGCCAGCAGCCAAGTAGCGGGAAACACCGGGGAGCTGTTTTTT
CDR3 protein: CASSQVAGNTGELFF

D gene: NA
clone size: many
J gene: TRBJ2-1
CDR3 length: 16
V gene: TRBV6-2/TRBV6-3
CDR3 DNA: TGTGCCAGCAGCTTTACCGGGACCCCACCCGACAATGAGCAGTTCTTC
CDR3 protein: CASSFTGTPPDNEQFF

D gene: NA
clone size: few
J gene: TRBJ2-7
CDR3 length: 15
V gene: TRBV4-3
CDR3 DNA: TGCGCCAGCAGCCAAGGCCGACAGGCTTCCTACGAGCAGTACTTC
CDR3 protein: CASSQGRQASYEQYF

D gene: NA
clone size: many
J gene: TRBJ1-3
CDR3 length: 15
V gene: TRBV19
CDR3 DNA: TGTGCCAGTAGTATTACTGACTACTCTGGAAACACCATATATTTT
CDR3 protein: CASSITDYSGNTIYF

D gene: NA
clone size: many
J gene: TRBJ1-6
CDR3 length: 13
V gene: TRBV7-2
CDR3 DNA: TGTGCCAGCAGCTTAGGGGGGAATTCACCCCTCCACTTT
CDR3 protein: CASSLGGNSPLHF

D gene: NA
clone size: NA
J gene: TRBJ1-6
CDR3 length: 17
V gene: TRBV14
CDR3 DNA: TGTGCCAGCAGCCAAGAAGGGGGGTCGGCCTATAATTCACCCCTCCACTTT
CDR3 protein: CASSQEGGSAYNSPLHF

D gene: NA
clone size: many
J gene: TRBJ2-7
CDR3 length: 13
V gene: TRBV27
CDR3 DNA: TGTGCCAGCGGCCTGACAGTATCCTACGAGCAGTACTTC
CDR3 protein: CASGLTVSYEQYF

D gene: NA
clone size: NA
J gene: TRBJ1-3
CDR3 length: 15
V gene: TRBV12-3/TRBV12-4
CDR3 DNA: TGTGCCAGCAGTCCGACAGGCCGCTCTGGAAACACCATATATTTT
CDR3 protein: CASSPTGRSGNTIYF

D gene: TRBD2
clone size: many
J gene: TRBJ2-3
CDR3 length: 17
V gene: TRBV29-1
CDR3 DNA: TGCAGCGTTGAAGGCAGGCAGGTAGCGGGGGTGGCAGATACGCAGTATTTT
CDR3 protein: CSVEGRQVAGVADTQYF

D gene: NA
clone size: few
J gene: TRBJ2-5
CDR3 length: 12
V gene: TRBV12-3/TRBV12-4
CDR3 DNA: TGTGCCAGCAGTGGGTCTAGGGAGACCCAGTACTTC
CDR3 protein: CASSGSRETQYF

D gene: NA
clone size: few
J gene: TRBJ1-4
CDR3 length: 14
V gene: TRBV12-3/TRBV12-4
CDR3 DNA: TGTGCCAGCAGTTCCCCCAGGGAGGATGAAAAACTGTTTTTT
CDR3 protein: CASSSPREDEKLFF

D gene: NA
clone size: NA
J gene: TRBJ2-7
CDR3 length: 15
V gene: TRBV20-1
CDR3 DNA: TGCAGTGCTCCGTCGGTGGCAGGCGCTATCTACGAGCAGTACTTC
CDR3 protein: CSAPSVAGAIYEQYF

D gene: NA
clone size: many
J gene: TRBJ2-2
CDR3 length: 19
V gene: TRBV6-5
CDR3 DNA: TGTGCCAGCAGTTACTCGTGGGGGGACCCTGGGGGGAACACCGGGGAGCTGTTTTTT
CDR3 protein: CASSYSWGDPGGNTGELFF

D gene: TRBD1
clone size: many
J gene: TRBJ2-3
CDR3 length: 18
V gene: TRBV12-3/TRBV12-4
CDR3 DNA: TGTGCCAGCAGTCCAACTCCGGGACAGGGGGCCCTTGGAGATACGCAGTATTTT
CDR3 protein: CASSPTPGQGALGDTQYF

D gene: NA
clone size: NA
J gene: TRBJ2-7
CDR3 length: 12
V gene: TRBV29-1
CDR3 DNA: TGCAGCGTCGGGGCAGGGTCCTACGAGCAGTACTTC
CDR3 protein: CSVGAGSYEQYF

D gene: NA
clone size: once
J gene: TRBJ1-2
CDR3 length: 15
V gene: TRBV4-1
CDR3 DNA: TGCGCCAGCAGCCAAGGAGGTACAGGGTATTTTGGCTACACCTTC
CDR3 protein: CASSQGGTGYFGYTF

D gene: TRBD1
clone size: NA
J gene: TRBJ2-7
CDR3 length: 13
V gene: TRBV20-1
CDR3 DNA: TGCAGTGCTGACAGGGGGTTATCCTACGAGCAGTACTTC
CDR3 protein: CSADRGLSYEQYF

D gene: TRBD2
clone size: NA
J gene: TRBJ2-1
CDR3 length: 16
V gene: TRBV10-3
CDR3 DNA: TGTGCCATCAGTGGACTAGCGGGAGACGGAAGCAATGAGCAGTTCTTC
CDR3 protein: CAISGLAGDGSNEQFF

D gene: TRBD2
clone size: NA
J gene: TRBJ2-5
CDR3 length: 15
V gene: TRBV6-2/TRBV6-3
CDR3 DNA: TGTGCCAGCAGTTACTCGATGGGACTAGAAGAGACCCAGTACTTC
CDR3 protein: CASSYSMGLEETQYF

D gene: TRBD1
clone size: NA
J gene: TRBJ1-1
CDR3 length: 16
V gene: TRBV28
CDR3 DNA: TGTGCCAGCAGTTTCCCCCGGGACAGGCTGAACGCTGAAGCTTTCTTT
CDR3 protein: CASSFPRDRLNAEAFF

D gene: NA
clone size: many
J gene: TRBJ2-1
CDR3 length: 16
V gene: TRBV2
CDR3 DNA: TGTGCCAGCAGTGAGAACAGCCCAGAGGCTACCAATGAGCAGTTCTTC
CDR3 protein: CASSENSPEATNEQFF

D gene: NA
clone size: many
J gene: TRBJ2-3
CDR3 length: 14
V gene: TRBV9
CDR3 DNA: TGTGCCAGCAGCGTATTACAGGGCACAGATACGCAGTATTTT
CDR3 protein: CASSVLQGTDTQYF

D gene: TRBD1
clone size: NA
J gene: TRBJ1-2
CDR3 length: 18
V gene: TRBV5-1
CDR3 DNA: TGCGCCAGCAGCCCAACCCTGCCCGGGACAGTTTCTAACTATGGCTACACCTTC
CDR3 protein: CASSPTLPGTVSNYGYTF

D gene: NA
clone size: few
J gene: TRBJ2-7
CDR3 length: 14
V gene: TRBV18
CDR3 DNA: TGTGCCAGCTCAACCCCCCTAAGAGCCTACGAGCAGTACTTC
CDR3 protein: CASSTPLRAYEQYF

D gene: NA
clone size: NA
J gene: TRBJ1-1
CDR3 length: 14
V gene: TRBV27
CDR3 DNA: TGTGCCAGCATGTCTGGGGGCTTGGTCACTGAAGCTTTCTTT
CDR3 protein: CASMSGGLVTEAFF

D gene: TRBD2
clone size: NA
J gene: TRBJ2-3
CDR3 length: 16
V gene: TRBV11-2
CDR3 DNA: TGTGCCAGCAGCTTTACTAGCGGGAGGGCCGCAGATACGCAGTATTTT
CDR3 protein: CASSFTSGRAADTQYF

D gene: NA
clone size: many
J gene: TRBJ2-3
CDR3 length: 17
V gene: TRBV4-3
CDR3 DNA: TGCGCCAGCAGCCAAGGCTTGGGTTTGAAGGGCCCCGATACGCAGTATTTT
CDR3 protein: CASSQGLGLKGPDTQYF

D gene: TRBD1
clone size: many
J gene: TRBJ1-1
CDR3 length: 16
V gene: TRBV9
CDR3 DNA: TGTGCCAGCAGCGTAGAGGACAGGGCAGGAGATAATGAAGCTTTCTTT
CDR3 protein: CASSVEDRAGDNEAFF

D gene: TRBD1
clone size: NA
J gene: TRBJ2-5
CDR3 length: 12
V gene: TRBV19
CDR3 DNA: TGTGCCAGTGGGACAGGTCAAGAGACCCAGTACTTC
CDR3 protein: CASGTGQETQYF

D gene: TRBD1
clone size: NA
J gene: TRBJ2-3
CDR3 length: 16
V gene: TRBV9
CDR3 DNA: TGTGCCAGCACTTTGGAAGGGGGCGCCCCCTTTGATACGCAGTATTTT
CDR3 protein: CASTLEGGAPFDTQYF

D gene: TRBD1
clone size: many
J gene: TRBJ1-5
CDR3 length: 14
V gene: TRBV2
CDR3 DNA: TGTGCCAGCAGTCCTTCAGGGGGCTATCAGCCCCAGCATTTT
CDR3 protein: CASSPSGGYQPQHF

D gene: NA
clone size: many
J gene: TRBJ2-3
CDR3 length: 14
V gene: TRBV7-9
CDR3 DNA: TGTGCCAGCAGCTTACTGACTAGCACAGATACGCAGTATTTT
CDR3 protein: CASSLLTSTDTQYF

D gene: NA
clone size: many
J gene: TRBJ1-4
CDR3 length: 14
V gene: TRBV7-6
CDR3 DNA: TGTGCCAGCAGTCTAACAGGGTTTAATGAAAAACTGTTTTTT
CDR3 protein: CASSLTGFNEKLFF

D gene: NA
clone size: NA
J gene: TRBJ2-7
CDR3 length: 10
V gene: TRBV29-1
CDR3 DNA: TGCAGCGTGTTACAGGACGAGCAGTACTTC
CDR3 protein: CSVLQDEQYF

D gene: TRBD1
clone size: few
J gene: TRBJ2-7
CDR3 length: 15
V gene: TRBV6-2/TRBV6-3
CDR3 DNA: TGTGCCAGCAGTTATTTGGGATCAGGGGGCTACGAGCAGTACTTC
CDR3 protein: CASSYLGSGGYEQYF

D gene: NA
clone size: many
J gene: TRBJ1-1
CDR3 length: 11
V gene: TRBV6-2/TRBV6-3
CDR3 DNA: TGTGCCAGCGGTGTGAACACTGAAGCTTTCTTT
CDR3 protein: CASGVNTEAFF

D gene: TRBD1
clone size: NA
J gene: TRBJ2-3
CDR3 length: 16
V gene: TRBV7-6
CDR3 DNA: TGTGCCAGCAGCTCACAGGGGGCAGGAGGCACAGATACGCAGTATTTT
CDR3 protein: CASSSQGAGGTDTQYF

D gene: NA
clone size: many
J gene: TRBJ2-7
CDR3 length: 14
V gene: TRBV27
CDR3 DNA: TGTGCCAGCAGTCCAAACAGGGAGCCCTACGAGCAGTACTTC
CDR3 protein: CASSPNREPYEQYF